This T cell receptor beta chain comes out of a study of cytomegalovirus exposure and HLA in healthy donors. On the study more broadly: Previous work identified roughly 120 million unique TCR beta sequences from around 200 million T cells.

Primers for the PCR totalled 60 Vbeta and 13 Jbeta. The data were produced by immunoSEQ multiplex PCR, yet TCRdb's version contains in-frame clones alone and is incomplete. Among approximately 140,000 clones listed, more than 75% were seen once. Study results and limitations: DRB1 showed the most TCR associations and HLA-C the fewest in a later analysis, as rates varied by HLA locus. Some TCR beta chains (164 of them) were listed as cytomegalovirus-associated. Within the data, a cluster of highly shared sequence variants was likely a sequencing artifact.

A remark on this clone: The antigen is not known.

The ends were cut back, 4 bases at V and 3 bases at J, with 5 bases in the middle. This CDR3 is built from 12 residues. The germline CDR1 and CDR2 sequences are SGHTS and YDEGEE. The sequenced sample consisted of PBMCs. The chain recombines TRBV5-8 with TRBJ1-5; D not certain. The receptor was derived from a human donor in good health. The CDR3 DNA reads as TGTGCCAGCAGCCTCCTCAATCAGCCCCAGCATTTT. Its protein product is CASSLLNQPQHF.